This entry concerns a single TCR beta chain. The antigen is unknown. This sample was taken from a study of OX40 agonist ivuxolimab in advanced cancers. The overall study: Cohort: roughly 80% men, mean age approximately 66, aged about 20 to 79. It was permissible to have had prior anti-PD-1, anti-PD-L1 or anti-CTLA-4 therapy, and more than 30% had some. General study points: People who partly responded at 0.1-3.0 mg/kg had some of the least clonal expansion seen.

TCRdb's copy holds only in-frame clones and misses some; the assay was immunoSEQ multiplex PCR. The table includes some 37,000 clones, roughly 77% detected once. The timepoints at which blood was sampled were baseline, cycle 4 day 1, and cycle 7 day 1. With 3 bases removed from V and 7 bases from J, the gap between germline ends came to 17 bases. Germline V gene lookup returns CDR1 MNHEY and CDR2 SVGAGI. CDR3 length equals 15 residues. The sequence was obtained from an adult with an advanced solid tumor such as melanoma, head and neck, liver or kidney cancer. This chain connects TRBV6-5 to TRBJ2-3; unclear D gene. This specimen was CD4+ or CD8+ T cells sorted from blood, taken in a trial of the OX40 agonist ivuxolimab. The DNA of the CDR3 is TGTGCCAGCAGTTATAAAGGAGTCCTTTTTAATACGCAGTATTTT. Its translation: CASSYKGVLFNTQYF.